These T cell receptor beta chains were read from a single sample in a study of blood T cells in healthy people across ages. MiXCR, applied by TCRdb to the 5' RACE reads, yields one record per CDR3 protein. The repertoire holds approximately 360,000 distinct CDR3 sequences, with more than 45% as singletons. Sequenced sample: blood. These receptors originate from a man aged 55 to 70 in good health. The CDR3 runs from the conserved cysteine through the conserved F or W. The order of the fields is D gene, CDR3 length, clone size, V gene, J gene, CDR3 DNA, CDR3 protein. D genes are given only for firm matches. The size entry is marked missing in some rows and otherwise reads once, few, many or a size class.

D: TRBD1; length: 19; size: -; V: TRBV7-9; J: TRBJ2-1; DNA: TGTGCCAGCAGCTTCGGGTCCCGGGACAGGGGCCCGGGTGCCTATGAGCAGTTCTTC; CDR3: CASSFGSRDRGPGAYEQFF
D: TRBD1; length: 14; size: few; V: TRBV7-2; J: TRBJ2-7; DNA: TGTGCCAGCAGCACAGGGGGCAGCTCCTACGAGCAGTACTTC; CDR3: CASSTGGSSYEQYF
D: TRBD2; length: 15; size: -; V: TRBV2; J: TRBJ2-3; DNA: TGTGCCAGCAGAGAGACTAGCGGGGGAGCAGATACGCAGTATTTT; CDR3: CASRETSGGADTQYF
D: -; length: 15; size: -; V: TRBV29-1; J: TRBJ2-3; DNA: TGCAGCGTTGAAGAGGCCGCTGTGGGCACAGATACGCAGTATTTT; CDR3: CSVEEAAVGTDTQYF
D: -; length: 11; size: -; V: TRBV30; J: TRBJ1-2; DNA: TGTGCATTCACCGTCGGCTATGGCTACACCTTC; CDR3: CAFTVGYGYTF
D: -; length: 14; size: many; V: TRBV7-2; J: TRBJ2-7; DNA: TGTGCCAGCAGCTTAGTACAGCTGTCCTACGAGCAGTACTTC; CDR3: CASSLVQLSYEQYF
D: -; length: 13; size: -; V: TRBV5-6; J: TRBJ2-5; DNA: TGTGCCAGCAGCTTGCTAACGGGGGAGACCCAGTACTTC; CDR3: CASSLLTGETQYF
D: -; length: 14; size: -; V: TRBV27; J: TRBJ2-3; DNA: TGTGCCAGCAGTCCCCCCCTTCAACGAGATACGCAGTATTTT; CDR3: CASSPPLQRDTQYF
D: TRBD2; length: 16; size: -; V: TRBV12-3/TRBV12-4; J: TRBJ2-3; DNA: TGTGCCAGCAGCACCGCACTAGCGGGAGCGGAAGATACGCAGTATTTT; CDR3: CASSTALAGAEDTQYF
D: TRBD2; length: 14; size: -; V: TRBV20-1; J: TRBJ2-3; DNA: TGCAGTGTTAGTAGGAGCGGGAGGATAGATACGCAGTATTTT; CDR3: CSVSRSGRIDTQYF
D: -; length: 15; size: few; V: TRBV5-4; J: TRBJ2-3; DNA: TGTGCCAGCAGCTTGGGGCCTTTGAGCACAGATACGCAGTATTTT; CDR3: CASSLGPLSTDTQYF
D: TRBD1; length: 15; size: -; V: TRBV9; J: TRBJ2-7; DNA: TGTGCCAGCAGCGCCGGGGGACAGGGGGCCTACGAGCAGTACTTC; CDR3: CASSAGGQGAYEQYF